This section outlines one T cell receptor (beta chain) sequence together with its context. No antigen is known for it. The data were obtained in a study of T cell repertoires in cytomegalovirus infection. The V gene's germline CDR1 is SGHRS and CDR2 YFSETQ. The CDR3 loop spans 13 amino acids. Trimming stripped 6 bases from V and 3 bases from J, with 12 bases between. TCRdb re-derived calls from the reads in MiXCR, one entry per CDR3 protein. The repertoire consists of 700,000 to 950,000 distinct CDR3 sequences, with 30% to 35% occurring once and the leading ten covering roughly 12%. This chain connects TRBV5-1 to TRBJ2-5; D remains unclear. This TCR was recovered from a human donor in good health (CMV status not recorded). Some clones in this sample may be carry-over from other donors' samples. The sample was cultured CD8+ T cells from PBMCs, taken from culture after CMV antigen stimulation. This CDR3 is CASTYYAEETQYF. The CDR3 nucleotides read TGCGCCAGCACTTACTATGCCGAAGAGACCCAGTACTTC.